The clone carrying this T cell receptor beta chain is deemed medium-sized. The library was built for alpha chains, so this beta chain is an off-target read and its size means little. These data come from a study of spatial heterogeneity in lung cancer. Indicated time point: sample taken at primary tumor resection. Samples were donated by 72 untreated early-stage non-small cell lung cancer patients. MiXCR, applied by TCRdb to the 5' RACE reads, yields one record per CDR3 protein. The repertoire has more than 2,500 distinct CDR3 sequences, 2.5% to 4% of them found once; the top ten carry approximately 17%. Unmatched junction bases numbered 11, after V lost 4 bases and J lost 6 bases. From germline, CDR1 is SEHNR and CDR2 FQNEAQ (reference sequence). This CDR3 has 15 amino acids.

The chain links TRBV7-9 to TRBJ2-7, with 8 positions matching TRBD1. The material was lung tissue, obtained at surgery. This TCR was sampled from a human donor with early-stage non-small cell lung cancer. CDR3 nucleotides: TGTGCCAGCAGCTCCCCAGGACAGGGCAAACGCGAGCAGTACTTC. Its translation: CASSSPGQGKREQYF.